This T cell receptor (beta chain) came from a study of beta chain features in type 1 diabetes. Study-wide context: Summed over all samples, the examined sorted cells came to roughly 110,000,000.

Stem cell-like memory, regulatory, central memory and naive CD4+ cells were sorted via CD45RO/CCR7/CD25/CD127/CD95/CD27. Regarding this clone: What it recognizes is unknown.

CDR1 is SNHLY, CDR2 FYNNEI, per germline. The length of the CDR3 is 15 residues. The junction had 7 bases not matched to a gene; V was cut back by 6 bases and J by 4 bases. The investigators reverse transcribed all of the isolated RNA, so they sequenced expressed TCRB transcripts. Some clones are missing from TCRdb's copy, which holds only in-frame ones; the method was immunoSEQ multiplex PCR. The data contain a few hundred thousand clones, 24% of them singletons. Study observations and caveats: Among all four CD4+ subsets, Type 1 diabetes patients had TCRB CDR3s that were moderately but significantly shorter. When VDJ junctions were examined, type 1 diabetes patients showed fewer insertions and more deletions. Researchers caution that PCR might favor shorter templates, equally among patients and controls.

Sequencing used naive CD4+ T cells from blood. The chain links TRBV2 to TRBJ2-1; 9 bases are shared with TRBD2. The TCR originated in a woman aged 30 to 39 with type 1 diabetes. In nucleotides, the CDR3 is TGTGCCAGCAGAGATAGCGGGAGAGGGTACAATGAGCAGTTCTTC. Its protein product is CASRDSGRGYNEQFF.